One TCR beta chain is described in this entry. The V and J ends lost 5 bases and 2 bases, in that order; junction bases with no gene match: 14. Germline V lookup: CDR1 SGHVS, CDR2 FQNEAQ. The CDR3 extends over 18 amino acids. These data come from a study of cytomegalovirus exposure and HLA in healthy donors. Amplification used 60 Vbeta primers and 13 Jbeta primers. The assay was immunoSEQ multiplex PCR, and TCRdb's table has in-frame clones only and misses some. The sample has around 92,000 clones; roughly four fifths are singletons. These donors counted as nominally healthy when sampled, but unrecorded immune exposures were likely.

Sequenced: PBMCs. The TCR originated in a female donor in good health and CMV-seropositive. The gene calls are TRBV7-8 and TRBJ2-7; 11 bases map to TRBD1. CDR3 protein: CASSPRTGGGTTTYEQYF. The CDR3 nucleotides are TGTGCCAGCAGCCCCCGGACAGGGGGCGGAACAACAACCTACGAGCAGTACTTC.